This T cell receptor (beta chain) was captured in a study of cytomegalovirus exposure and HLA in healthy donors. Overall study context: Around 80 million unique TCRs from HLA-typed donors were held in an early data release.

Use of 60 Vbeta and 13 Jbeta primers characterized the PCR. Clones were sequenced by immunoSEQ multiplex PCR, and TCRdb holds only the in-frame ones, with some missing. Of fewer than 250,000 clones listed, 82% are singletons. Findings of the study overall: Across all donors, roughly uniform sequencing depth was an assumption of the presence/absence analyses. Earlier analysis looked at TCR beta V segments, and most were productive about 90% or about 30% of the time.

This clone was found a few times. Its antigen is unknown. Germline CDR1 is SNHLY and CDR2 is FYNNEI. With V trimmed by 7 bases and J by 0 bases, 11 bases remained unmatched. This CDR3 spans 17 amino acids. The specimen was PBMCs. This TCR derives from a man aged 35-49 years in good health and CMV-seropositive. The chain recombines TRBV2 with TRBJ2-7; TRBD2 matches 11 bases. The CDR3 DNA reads TGTGCCAGCAAAGAACTAGCGGGAGTAAAGAGCTCCTACGAGCAGTACTTC. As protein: CASKELAGVKSSYEQYF.